This T cell receptor (beta chain) was captured in a study of PD-1 blockade in classical Hodgkin lymphoma. Study-level points and caveats: The study reported lower baseline TCR diversity in newly diagnosed patients than in healthy donors.

Trimming cost V 4 bases and J 7 bases, with 12 bases left between them. This CDR3 has 13 residues. Per germline, CDR1 SGHNT and CDR2 YYREEE (reference sequence). Every patient relapsed after autologous stem cell transplantation, and brentuximab vedotin exposure varied. Best overall response was complete response, partial response or progressive disease in these relapsed/refractory classical Hodgkin lymphoma patients. Libraries were prepared by immunoSEQ multiplex PCR; TCRdb keeps only in-frame clonotypes and omits some of them. The table shows tens of thousands of clones, with more than 75% occurring only once. As for this clone: No antigen is known for it.

The input for sequencing was peripheral blood mononuclear cells (PBMCs), taken at baseline. The rearrangement uses TRBV5-4 and TRBJ2-1, with D unresolved. This receptor was identified in a human donor with classical Hodgkin lymphoma. The CDR3, as DNA: TGTGCCAGCAGCCTAAGTCCCGAAAATGAGCAGTTCTTC. It codes for CASSLSPENEQFF.